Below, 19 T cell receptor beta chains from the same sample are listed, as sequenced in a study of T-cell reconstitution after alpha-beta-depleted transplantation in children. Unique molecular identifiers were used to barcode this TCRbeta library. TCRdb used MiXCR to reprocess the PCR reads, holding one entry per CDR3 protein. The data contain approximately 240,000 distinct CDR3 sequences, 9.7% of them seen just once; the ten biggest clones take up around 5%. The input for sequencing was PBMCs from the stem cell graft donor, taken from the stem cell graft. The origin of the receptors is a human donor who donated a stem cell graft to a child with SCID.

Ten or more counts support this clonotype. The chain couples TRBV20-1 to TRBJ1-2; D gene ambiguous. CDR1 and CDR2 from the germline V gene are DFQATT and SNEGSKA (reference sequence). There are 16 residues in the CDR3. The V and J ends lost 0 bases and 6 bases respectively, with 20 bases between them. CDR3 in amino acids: CSARDLGRPKADGYTF. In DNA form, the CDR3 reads TGCAGTGCTAGAGATCTCGGGAGACCCAAGGCTGATGGCTACACCTTC.

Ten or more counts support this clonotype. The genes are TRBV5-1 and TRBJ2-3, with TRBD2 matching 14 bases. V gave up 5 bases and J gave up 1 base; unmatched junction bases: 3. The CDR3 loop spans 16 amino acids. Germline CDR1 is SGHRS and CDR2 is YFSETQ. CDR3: CASRGLAGGGTDTQYF. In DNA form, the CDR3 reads TGCGCCAGCAGAGGACTAGCGGGGGGAGGCACAGATACGCAGTATTTT.

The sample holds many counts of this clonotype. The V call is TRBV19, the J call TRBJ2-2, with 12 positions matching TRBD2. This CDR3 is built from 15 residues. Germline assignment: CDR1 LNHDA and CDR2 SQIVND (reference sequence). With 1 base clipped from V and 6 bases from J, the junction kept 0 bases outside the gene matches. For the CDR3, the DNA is TGTGCCAGTAGTATAGGACTAGCGGGGGCCGGGGAGCTGTTTTTT. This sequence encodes CASSIGLAGAGELFF.

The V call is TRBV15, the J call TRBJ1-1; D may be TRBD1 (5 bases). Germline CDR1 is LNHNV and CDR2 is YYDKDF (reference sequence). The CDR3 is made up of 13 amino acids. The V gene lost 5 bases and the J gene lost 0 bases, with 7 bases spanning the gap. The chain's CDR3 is CATSLTVNTEAFF. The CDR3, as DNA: TGTGCCACCAGCTTGACAGTGAACACTGAAGCTTTCTTT. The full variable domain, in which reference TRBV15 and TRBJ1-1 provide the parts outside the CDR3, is DAMVIQNPRYQVTQFGKPVTLSCSQTLNHNVMYWYQQKSSQAPKLLFHYYDKDFNNEADTPDNFQSRRPNTSFCFLDIRSPGLGDTAMYLCATSLTVNTEAFFGQGTRLTVV.

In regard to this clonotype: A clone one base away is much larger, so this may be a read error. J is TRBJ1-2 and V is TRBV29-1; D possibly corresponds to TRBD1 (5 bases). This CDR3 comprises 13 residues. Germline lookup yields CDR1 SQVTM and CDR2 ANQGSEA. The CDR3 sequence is CSVRDPPGYGDTF. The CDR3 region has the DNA TGCAGCGTCAGGGACCCACCCGGCTATGGCGACACCTTC.

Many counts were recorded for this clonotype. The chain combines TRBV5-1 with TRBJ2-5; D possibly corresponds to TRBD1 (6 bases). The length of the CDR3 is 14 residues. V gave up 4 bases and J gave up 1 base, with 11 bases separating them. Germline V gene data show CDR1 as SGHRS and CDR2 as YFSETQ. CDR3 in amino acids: CASSLQGSQETQYF. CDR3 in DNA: TGCGCCAGCAGCCTACAGGGTTCCCAAGAGACCCAGTACTTC.

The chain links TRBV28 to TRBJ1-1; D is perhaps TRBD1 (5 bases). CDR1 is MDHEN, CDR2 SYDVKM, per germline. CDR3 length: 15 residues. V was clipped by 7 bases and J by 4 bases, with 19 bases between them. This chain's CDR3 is CASTPLRDGSTEAFF. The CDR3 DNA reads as TGTGCCAGCACTCCTCTCAGGGATGGGTCCACTGAAGCTTTCTTT.

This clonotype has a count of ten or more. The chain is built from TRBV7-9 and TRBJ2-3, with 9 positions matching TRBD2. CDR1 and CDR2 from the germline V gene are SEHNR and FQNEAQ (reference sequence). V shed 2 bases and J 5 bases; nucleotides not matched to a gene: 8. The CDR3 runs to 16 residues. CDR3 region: CASSLFGGGAGDTQYF. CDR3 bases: TGTGCCAGCAGCTTATTCGGCGGGGGGGCCGGAGATACGCAGTATTTT.

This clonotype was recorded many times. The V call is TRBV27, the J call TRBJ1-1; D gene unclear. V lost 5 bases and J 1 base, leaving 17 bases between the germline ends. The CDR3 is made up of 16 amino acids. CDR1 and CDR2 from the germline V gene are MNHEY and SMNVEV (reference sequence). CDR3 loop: CASSPTLDGPNTEAFF. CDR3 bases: TGTGCCAGCAGTCCAACTTTGGACGGCCCGAACACTGAAGCTTTCTTT.

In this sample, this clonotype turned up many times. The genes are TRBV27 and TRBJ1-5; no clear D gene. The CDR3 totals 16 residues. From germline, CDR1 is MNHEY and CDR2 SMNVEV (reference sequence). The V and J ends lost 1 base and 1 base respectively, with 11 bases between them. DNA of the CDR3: TGTGCCAGCAGTTTATTAGGCGTTAGGAGCAATCAGCCCCAGCATTTT. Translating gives CASSLLGVRSNQPQHF.

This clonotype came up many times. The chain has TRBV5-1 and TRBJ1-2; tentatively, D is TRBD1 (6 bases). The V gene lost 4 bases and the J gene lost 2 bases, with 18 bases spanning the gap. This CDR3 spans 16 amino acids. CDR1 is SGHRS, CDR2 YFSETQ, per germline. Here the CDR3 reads CASSPGTNGRNYGYTF. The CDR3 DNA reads TGCGCCAGCAGCCCCGGGACAAACGGACGGAACTATGGCTACACCTTC. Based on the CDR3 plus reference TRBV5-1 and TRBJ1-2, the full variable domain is KAGVTQTPRYLIKTRGQQVTLSCSPISGHRSVSWYQQTPGQGLQFLFEYFSETQRNKGNFPGRFSGRQFSNSRSEMNVSTLELGDSALYLCASSPGTNGRNYGYTFGSGTRLTVV.

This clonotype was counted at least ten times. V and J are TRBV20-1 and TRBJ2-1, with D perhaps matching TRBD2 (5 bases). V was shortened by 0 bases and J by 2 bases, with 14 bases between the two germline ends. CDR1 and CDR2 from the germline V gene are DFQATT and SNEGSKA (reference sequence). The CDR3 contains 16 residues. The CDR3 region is CSARDTGPRAYNEQFF. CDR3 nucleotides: TGCAGTGCTAGAGATACCGGGCCGAGGGCCTACAATGAGCAGTTCTTC.

CDR3 sequence: CAFSLGQGKGLTKNIQYF. Here the CDR3 DNA reads TGTGCCTTCAGTTTAGGGCAGGGGAAAGGGCTAACCAAAAACATTCAGTACTTC. V is TRBV12-3 or TRBV12-4 and J is TRBJ2-4, with D possibly being TRBD1 (6 bases). CDR3 size: 18 residues. The ends were cut back, 11 bases at V and 2 bases at J, with 28 bases in the middle.

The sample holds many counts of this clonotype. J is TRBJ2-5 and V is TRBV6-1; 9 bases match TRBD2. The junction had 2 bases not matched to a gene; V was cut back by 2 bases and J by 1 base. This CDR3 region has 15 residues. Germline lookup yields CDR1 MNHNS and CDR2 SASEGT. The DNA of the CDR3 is TGTGCCAGCAGTGAAATAGCGGGGGTCCAAGAGACCCAGTACTTC. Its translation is CASSEIAGVQETQYF.

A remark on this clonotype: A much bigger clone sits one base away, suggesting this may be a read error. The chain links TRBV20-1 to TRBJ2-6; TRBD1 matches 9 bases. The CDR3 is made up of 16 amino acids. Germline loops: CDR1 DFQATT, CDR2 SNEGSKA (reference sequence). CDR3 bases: TGCTGTGCTAACACAGGGGGCAACTCTGGGGCCAACGTCCTGACTTTC. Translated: CCANTGGNSGANVLTF.

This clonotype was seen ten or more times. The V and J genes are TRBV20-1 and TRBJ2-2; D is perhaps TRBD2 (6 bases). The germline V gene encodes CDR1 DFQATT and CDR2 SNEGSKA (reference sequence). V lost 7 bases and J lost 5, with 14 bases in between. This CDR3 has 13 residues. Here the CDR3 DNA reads TGCAGTGTTCGTGGCAGCGGGACCGGGGAGCTGTTTTTT. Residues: CSVRGSGTGELFF.

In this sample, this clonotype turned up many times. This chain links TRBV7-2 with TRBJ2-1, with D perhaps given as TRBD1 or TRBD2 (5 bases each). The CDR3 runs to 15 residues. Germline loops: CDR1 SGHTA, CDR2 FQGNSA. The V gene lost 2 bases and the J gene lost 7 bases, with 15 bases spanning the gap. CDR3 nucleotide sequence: TGTGCCAGCAGCTTACGGGACGGCCTAATGAATGAGCAGTTCTTC. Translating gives CASSLRDGLMNEQFF.

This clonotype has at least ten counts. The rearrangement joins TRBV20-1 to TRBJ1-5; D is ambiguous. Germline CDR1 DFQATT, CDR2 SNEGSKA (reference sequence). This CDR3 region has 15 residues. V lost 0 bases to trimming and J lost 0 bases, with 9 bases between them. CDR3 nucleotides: TGCAGTGCTAGAGATCGGAGACATAGCAATCAGCCCCAGCATTTT. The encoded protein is CSARDRRHSNQPQHF.

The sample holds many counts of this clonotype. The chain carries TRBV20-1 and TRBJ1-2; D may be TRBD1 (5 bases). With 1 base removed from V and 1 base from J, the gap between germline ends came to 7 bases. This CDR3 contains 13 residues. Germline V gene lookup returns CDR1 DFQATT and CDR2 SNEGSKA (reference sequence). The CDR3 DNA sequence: TGCAGTGCTAGAGGAGACAGTAACTATGGCTACACCTTC. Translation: CSARGDSNYGYTF.